This entry features one TCR beta chain sequence. The entry originates in a study of T-cell memory formation after mild COVID-19. The CDR3 extends over 14 amino acids. Germline V gene data show CDR1 as WNHNN and CDR2 as SYGVQD (reference sequence). Losses at the gene ends were 2 bases for V and 4 bases for J; bases not matched to a gene: 1. From the 5' RACE reads, TCRdb called clonotypes with MiXCR, one entry per CDR3 protein. This table holds about 390,000 distinct CDR3 sequences, 16% found once. The source of this sequence is a man aged 18 to 30 who had mild COVID-19 (a few samples of this study predate the infection). Cell type and time point are not known. Source material: PBMCs or a T cell subset sorted from them (not recorded which). J is TRBJ2-2 and V is TRBV10-1, with 7 bases matching TRBD1. CDR3 protein: CASSEGDSTGELFF. The CDR3 coding sequence is TGCGCCAGCAGTGAGGGGGACAGCACCGGGGAGCTGTTTTTT.